Each of the 28 T cell receptor beta chains below was sequenced from the same sample in a study of shared clonotypes between healthy human individuals. Assay: immunoSEQ multiplex PCR; the TCRdb copy retains only in-frame clones and omits some. In the table there are hundreds of thousands of clones, roughly 95% of which are singletons. Terminally differentiated effector memory CD45RA+ cells were excluded from the naive CD8 cells, which were CD45RO-negative and positively selected for CCR7. The sample was naive CD8+ T cells sorted from blood. These receptors were obtained from a woman aged 25 to 39 in good health.

The sample holds one count of this clone. V and J are TRBV7-6 and TRBJ2-7; weak D call: TRBD2 (6 bases). The length of the CDR3 is 15 residues. Trimming pared 1 base from V and 4 bases from J, leaving 14 bases between. Germline V lookup: CDR1 SGHVS, CDR2 FNYEAQ. The CDR3 protein is CASSLGSGVGYEQYF. The CDR3 coding sequence is TGTGCCAGCAGCTTAGGATCGGGAGTGGGTTACGAGCAGTACTTC.

V usage is TRBV6-1 and J usage is TRBJ2-1; maybe TRBD2 (6 bases). Trimming took 8 bases from V and 4 from J, leaving 18 bases between them. The CDR3 contains 15 residues. Germline V lookup: CDR1 MNHNS, CDR2 SASEGT. The CDR3 region is CASYPLAQRYNEQFF. The CDR3 nucleotides are TGTGCCAGCTACCCCCTAGCGCAGAGATACAATGAGCAGTTCTTC.

The chain links TRBV4-1 to TRBJ2-7, with 12 bases identical to TRBD1. Per the germline V gene, CDR1 is MGHRA and CDR2 is YSYEKL. CDR3 length: 15 residues. V lost 5 bases and J lost 2; bases outside the gene matches: 4. The CDR3 DNA sequence: TGCGCCAGCAGCTACGGGACAGGGGGCACCTACGAGCAGTACTTC. Translating it yields CASSYGTGGTYEQYF.

Note on this clone: The sample has other DNA sequences that encode this CDR3 too. The chain links TRBV28 to TRBJ1-5, with D unclear. The CDR3 sequence is 14 residues long. Germline assignment: CDR1 MDHEN and CDR2 SYDVKM. Between the trimmed V and J ends, which lost 3 bases and 0 bases, there was a span of 6 bases. The CDR3 loop is CASSFRNSNQPQHF. The CDR3 coding sequence is TGTGCCAGCAGTTTTAGGAATAGCAATCAGCCCCAGCATTTT.

V usage is TRBV30 and J usage is TRBJ2-3; weak D call: TRBD2 (7 bases). The CDR3 totals 12 residues. The V end was cut by 0 bases, the J end by 13 bases, with 14 bases between. CDR1 and CDR2 (germline): GTSNPN, SVGIG (reference sequence). The CDR3 loop reads CAWSVWGEGEYF. The DNA for the CDR3 is TGTGCCTGGAGTGTTTGGGGGGAGGGGGAGTATTTT.

The J gene is TRBJ2-7, the V gene TRBV15, with D possibly matching TRBD2 (5 bases). Germline V lookup: CDR1 LNHNV, CDR2 YYDKDF (reference sequence). V was clipped by 5 bases and J by 2 bases, with 19 bases between them. The CDR3 is 16 residues long. The CDR3 DNA sequence: TGTGCCACCAGCTCTAACGCGGGCCACCGTCCCTACGAGCAGTACTTC. Amino acid sequence: CATSSNAGHRPYEQYF.

This sequence joins TRBV5-4 and TRBJ2-7; tentatively, D is TRBD2 (5 bases). The V end was cut by 4 bases, the J end by 3 bases, with 17 bases between. Germline V gene sequence: CDR1 SGHNT, CDR2 YYREEE (reference sequence). This CDR3 has 15 residues. As DNA, the CDR3 is TGTGCCAGCAGCGCACTGGAGGATCTCCACTACGAGCAGTACTTC. Translating it yields CASSALEDLHYEQYF.

Turning to this clone: Other DNA sequences in this specimen translate into the identical CDR3. The chain is built from TRBV2 and TRBJ2-1, with 9 positions matching TRBD2. CDR1 is SNHLY, CDR2 FYNNEI, per germline. Trimming cost V 4 bases and J 4 bases; bases outside gene matches: 2. This CDR3 is 14 amino acids long. CDR3 protein: CASSVTSGYNEQFF. The CDR3 DNA sequence: TGTGCCAGCAGTGTGACTAGCGGATACAATGAGCAGTTCTTC.

The chain recombines TRBV28 with TRBJ2-7, with unresolved D. The CDR3 is 13 residues long. Germline CDR1 reads MDHEN; CDR2 reads SYDVKM. V lost 8 bases and J 1 base, leaving 12 bases between the germline ends. This CDR3 reads CASAPWRSYEQYF. CDR3 nucleotide sequence: TGTGCCAGCGCCCCTTGGCGATCCTACGAGCAGTACTTC.

V is TRBV14 and J is TRBJ2-2; D is uncertain. The V end lost 3 bases, the J end lost 0 bases, and 8 bases lay between the germline ends. The CDR3 spans 15 residues. Germline V lookup: CDR1 SGHDN, CDR2 FVKESK. The CDR3 DNA reads TGTGCCAGCAGCCAGGCCAGGTCGAACACCGGGGAGCTGTTTTTT. Amino acid sequence: CASSQARSNTGELFF.

The V gene is TRBV15, the J gene TRBJ2-7; 8 nucleotides align to TRBD2. V shed 0 bases and J 6 bases; nucleotides not matched to a gene: 7. The CDR3 contains 15 residues. CDR1 LNHNV and CDR2 YYDKDF come from the germline V gene (reference sequence). The CDR3 nucleotides are TGTGCCACCAGCAGAGATCGCGGGAGGACGGGCGAGCAGTACTTC. Residues: CATSRDRGRTGEQYF.

The gene calls are TRBV15 and TRBJ2-1; 7 bases line up with TRBD2. The germline V gene encodes CDR1 LNHNV and CDR2 YYDKDF (reference sequence). With V trimmed by 4 bases and J by 5 bases, 2 bases remained unmatched. The CDR3 extends over 13 amino acids. The CDR3 DNA reads TGTGCCACCAGCACGGGACTAAACAATGAGCAGTTCTTC. This sequence encodes CATSTGLNNEQFF.

This chain joins TRBV11-2 and TRBJ2-7; D is unclear. Per germline, CDR1 SGHAT and CDR2 FQNNGV. V dropped 1 base and J dropped 11 bases, with 9 bases sitting between them. The CDR3 contains 11 residues. In DNA form, the CDR3 reads TGTGCCAGCAGCTTAGGGATGGGAAAGTACTTC. This sequence encodes CASSLGMGKYF.

The gene calls are TRBV6-1 and TRBJ1-1; a weak D match, TRBD1 (6 bases). The CDR3 spans 14 residues. Trimming took 7 bases from V and 3 from J, leaving 15 bases between them. Germline-derived CDR1 and CDR2 are MNHNS and SASEGT. CDR3 DNA: TGTGCCAGCACCCCCCTACAGGGTTACACTGAAGCTTTCTTT. This codes for CASTPLQGYTEAFF.

About this clone itself: The same CDR3 also results from other DNA sequences found in this sample. The rearrangement joins TRBV27 to TRBJ2-7; D not certain. Trimming took off 5 bases at V and 0 bases at J, with 8 bases between the two ends. The CDR3 covers 13 residues. CDR1 and CDR2 (germline): MNHEY, SMNVEV (reference sequence). CDR3 sequence reads: CASSPSSSYEQYF. Here the CDR3 DNA reads TGTGCCAGCAGTCCCTCCTCCTCCTACGAGCAGTACTTC.

This clone was counted once. The rearrangement links TRBV10-3 to TRBJ1-2, with a possible D match to TRBD1 (5 bases). V was shortened by 3 bases and J by 4 bases, with 9 bases between the two germline ends. Germline values: CDR1 ENHRY, CDR2 SYGVKD. This CDR3 region has 13 residues. In nucleotides, the CDR3 is TGTGCCATCAGTGATTCAGGGAGCTATGGCTACACCTTC. This encodes CAISDSGSYGYTF.

This chain uses TRBV27 with TRBJ2-3, with D maybe TRBD2 (6 bases). The CDR3 runs to 19 residues. Looked up from germline, CDR1 is MNHEY and CDR2 is SMNVEV (reference sequence). Between the trimmed V and J ends, which lost 5 bases and 0 bases, there was a span of 24 bases. The CDR3 DNA follows: TGTGCCAGCAGTAGTTGGACTAACCAATGGATCGAGAGCACAGATACGCAGTATTTT. Amino acids: CASSSWTNQWIESTDTQYF.

The rearrangement joins TRBV28 to TRBJ1-4; D unresolved. CDR3 length: 15 residues. V shed 7 bases and J shed 0 bases, with 12 bases lying between them. Germline V lookup: CDR1 MDHEN, CDR2 SYDVKM. CDR3 protein: CASTFGSATNEKLFF. CDR3 nucleotide sequence: TGTGCCAGCACCTTTGGGTCTGCAACTAATGAAAAACTGTTTTTT.

This sequence joins TRBV2 and TRBJ2-1; D unresolved. Germline V gene lookup returns CDR1 SNHLY and CDR2 FYNNEI. There are 13 residues in the CDR3. Trimming left V 7 bases short and J 8 bases short, with 15 bases between. Written as DNA, the CDR3 is TGTGCCAGCACCCTACCGGCGAGCTATGAGCAGTTCTTC. This translates into CASTLPASYEQFF. Supplemented by reference TRBV2 and TRBJ2-1, the full variable domain reads EPEVTQTPSHQVTQMGQEVILRCVPISNHLYFYWYRQILGQKVEFLVSFYNNEISEKSEIFDDQFSVERPDGSNFTLKIRSTKLEDSAMYFCASTLPASYEQFFGPGTRLTVL.

The chain employs TRBV4-1 and TRBJ1-1, with D unresolved. The germline V gene has CDR1 MGHRA and CDR2 YSYEKL. CDR3 length equals 17 residues. Trimming took 0 bases from V and 6 from J, leaving 20 bases between them. The DNA for the CDR3 is TGCGCCAGCAGCCAAGAAGAGCTCGACCCCCGGGTCTCTGAAGCTTTCTTT. Its protein is CASSQEELDPRVSEAFF.

The chain carries TRBV6-6 and TRBJ2-7; D unresolved. Between the trimmed V and J ends, which lost 0 bases and 6 bases, there was a span of 6 bases. The CDR3 is 12 amino acids. From germline, CDR1 is MNHNY and CDR2 SVGAGI (reference sequence). CDR3 bases: TGTGCCAGCAGTTACTCGACACGCGAGCAGTACTTC. Protein: CASSYSTREQYF.

This rearrangement joins TRBV14 to TRBJ2-5, with D perhaps TRBD2 (5 bases). Trimming cost V 1 base and J 4 bases, with 10 bases left between them. This CDR3 spans 14 amino acids. Per the germline V gene, CDR1 is SGHDN and CDR2 is FVKESK. The CDR3 coding sequence is TGTGCCAGCAGCCAAGGTCCGGGGTTAGAGACCCAGTACTTC. Translated: CASSQGPGLETQYF.

V and J are TRBV2 and TRBJ1-2; 7 bases match TRBD1. V shed 1 base, J shed 7 bases, and the junction held 12 bases outside the gene matches. The CDR3 has 16 residues. CDR1 is SNHLY and CDR2 is FYNNEI in the germline V gene. The CDR3 region has the DNA TGTGCCAGCAGTGAAGGATATAGGGGGCTTGGGGCTGGCTACACCTTC. This translates into CASSEGYRGLGAGYTF.

About this clone: Other DNA sequences in this specimen translate into the identical CDR3. The CDR3 reads CASSLSGRTEAFF. For the CDR3, the DNA is TGTGCCAGCAGCTTATCCGGGCGGACTGAAGCTTTCTTT. The chain links TRBV7-9 to TRBJ1-1, with D hard to call. V lost 2 bases and J 5 bases, leaving 9 bases between the germline ends. The CDR3 consists of 13 residues. CDR1 is SEHNR and CDR2 is FQNEAQ in the germline V gene (reference sequence). Full variable domain (rest looked up from reference TRBV7-9 and TRBJ1-1): DTGVSQNPRHKITKRGQNVTFRCDPISEHNRLYWYRQTLGQGPEFLTYFQNEAQLEKSRLLSDRFSAERPKGSFSTLEIQRTEQGDSAMYLCASSLSGRTEAFFGQGTRLTVV.

V gene TRBV6-1 combines with J gene TRBJ2-1, with D possibly TRBD2 on 5 matching bases. V gave up 3 bases and J gave up 8 bases, with 17 bases separating them. The CDR3 is 15 amino acids. CDR1 is MNHNS and CDR2 is SASEGT in the germline V gene. CDR3 sequence: CASSDSSTRWDEQFF. The CDR3 DNA is TGTGCCAGCAGTGACTCTAGCACACGGTGGGATGAGCAGTTCTTC.

The chain has TRBV7-9 and TRBJ2-7; no firm D call. Germline CDR1 is SEHNR and CDR2 is FQNEAQ (reference sequence). Trimming cost V 3 bases and J 3 bases, with 15 bases left between them. This CDR3 has 15 amino acids. CDR3 nucleotide sequence: TGTGCCAGCAGCTTGACGGGCACAAATGTCTACGAGCAGTACTTC. Translation gives CASSLTGTNVYEQYF. Full variable domain (rest looked up from reference TRBV7-9 and TRBJ2-7): DTGVSQNPRHKITKRGQNVTFRCDPISEHNRLYWYRQTLGQGPEFLTYFQNEAQLEKSRLLSDRFSAERPKGSFSTLEIQRTEQGDSAMYLCASSLTGTNVYEQYFGPGTRLTVT.

This chain joins TRBV6-6 and TRBJ1-2, with 8 nucleotides matching TRBD1. CDR3 length: 16 amino acids. From germline, CDR1 is MNHNY and CDR2 SVGAGI (reference sequence). The J segment lost 4 bases and the V segment lost 7 bases, leaving 14 bases of the junction unmatched. The CDR3 here is CASTHPGGDDPYGYTF. DNA of the CDR3: TGTGCCAGCACTCACCCAGGGGGCGACGATCCCTATGGCTACACCTTC.

V and J are TRBV27 and TRBJ1-3; 8 bases align to TRBD1. Germline trimming cut 5 bases from V and 0 bases from J; bases unmatched to any gene: 9. The CDR3 is 17 residues long. The germline V gene encodes CDR1 MNHEY and CDR2 SMNVEV (reference sequence). The CDR3 reads CASSPMDRVYSGNTIYF. CDR3 DNA sequence: TGTGCCAGCAGTCCGATGGACAGGGTATACTCTGGAAACACCATATATTTT.